These 19 T cell receptor beta chains were sequenced from one sample in a study of blood T cell repertoires in COVID-19. Method: immunoSEQ multiplex PCR; TCRdb's copy keeps in-frame clones and lacks some. The sample comprises 45,000 to 55,000 clones, 88% of which are singletons, and 3% to 3.5% rests with the top ten. Source material: peripheral blood. The receptors stem from a human donor in a cohort sampled during active COVID-19.

This chain connects TRBV19 to TRBJ2-2; TRBD1 is a possible D gene (5 bases). The V gene lost 5 bases and the J gene lost 10 bases, with 20 bases spanning the gap. Germline lookup yields CDR1 LNHDA and CDR2 SQIVND (reference sequence). The CDR3 has 15 residues. The CDR3 DNA reads TGTGCCAGTAGTGGGTCTCGACAGCCGAACATGGAGCTGTTTTTT. It is translated as CASSGSRQPNMELFF.

The chain carries TRBV6-5 and TRBJ1-2; 8 positions agree with TRBD1. V was clipped by 6 bases and J by 8 bases; unmatched bases: 8. This CDR3 has 13 residues. The V gene's germline CDR1 is MNHEY and CDR2 SVGAGI. Here the CDR3 DNA reads TGTGCCAGCAGCCGAGACAGGGGAGGCGGCTACACCTTC. This encodes CASSRDRGGGYTF.

The gene calls are TRBV30 and TRBJ1-6, with D uncertain. CDR3 length: 11 amino acids. The germline V and J ends were trimmed by 0 bases and 10 bases, with 4 bases remaining between them. Germline V gene data show CDR1 as GTSNPN and CDR2 as SVGIG (reference sequence). Written as DNA, the CDR3 is TGTGCCTGGAGTGTCGGGTCACCCCTCCACTTT. Its translation is CAWSVGSPLHF.

The CDR3 loop is CASRPTGGQKGYTF. The CDR3 DNA sequence: TGTGCCAGTAGACCGACAGGGGGCCAGAAGGGCTACACCTTC. The J gene is TRBJ1-2, the V gene TRBV19; 10 bases align to TRBD1. Germline CDR1 and CDR2: LNHDA and SQIVND (reference sequence). The CDR3 sequence is 14 residues long. V lost 6 bases and J lost 8; bases outside the gene matches: 9.

The CDR3 DNA follows: TGTGCCAGCAGCGGGGACAGCCTAAATGGCTACACCTTC. Its translation is CASSGDSLNGYTF. V is TRBV5-5 and J is TRBJ1-2; 7 bases are shared with TRBD1. The CDR3 is made up of 13 amino acids. CDR1 and CDR2 (germline): SGHKS, YYEKEE (reference sequence). The V segment lost 4 bases and the J segment 6 bases; nucleotides outside the gene matches: 6.

The genes are TRBV5-1 and TRBJ1-2, with TRBD1 identical over 7 bases. CDR3 length equals 14 residues. J was trimmed by 2 bases and V by 4 bases; bases with no gene match: 5. Germline values: CDR1 SGHRS, CDR2 YFSETQ. CDR3 nucleotides: TGCGCCAGCAGCCCTCGGACAGGAAACTATGGCTACACCTTC. Its protein is CASSPRTGNYGYTF.

This clone occurred once. This chain joins TRBV18 and TRBJ2-2, with D perhaps TRBD2 (6 bases). This CDR3 is built from 17 residues. The V gene lost 8 bases and the J gene lost 0 bases, with 19 bases spanning the gap. The germline gives CDR1 KGHSH, CDR2 LQKENI. The CDR3 here is CASNYVTGSSNTGELFF. The CDR3 region has the DNA TGTGCCAGCAACTATGTAACCGGGAGTTCGAACACCGGGGAGCTGTTTTTT.

V is TRBV19 and J is TRBJ2-7, with 8 bases that match TRBD2. The CDR3 covers 19 residues. With 2 bases clipped from V and 0 bases from J, the junction kept 15 bases outside the gene matches. Germline assignment: CDR1 LNHDA and CDR2 SQIVND (reference sequence). CDR3 sequence reads: CASSISHGREAGASYEQYF. The CDR3 DNA sequence: TGTGCCAGTAGTATAAGTCACGGGAGGGAGGCGGGGGCCTCCTACGAGCAGTACTTC.

The V gene is TRBV19, the J gene TRBJ2-7; TRBD2 matches at 9 bases. Germline values: CDR1 LNHDA, CDR2 SQIVND (reference sequence). The CDR3 is 14 amino acids. J gave up 6 bases and V 4 bases, and 7 bases lay outside the gene matches. CDR3 region: CASSSGGALSEQYF. Here the CDR3 DNA reads TGTGCCAGTAGTAGCGGGGGGGCCCTTTCCGAGCAGTACTTC.

This rearrangement joins TRBV21-1 to TRBJ2-3; TRBD1, the table's D call, was not compared with the DNA. TRBV21-1 is termed a pseudogene. CDR3 length: 18 residues. CDR3 residues: CASSKPADRGRNTDTQYF. In DNA, the CDR3 is TGTGCCAGCAGCAAACCCGCCGACAGGGGCCGTAACACAGATACGCAGTATTTT.

This chain connects TRBV7-2 to TRBJ2-5; the D gene is possibly TRBD1 (6 bases). The CDR3 is made up of 15 amino acids. CDR1 and CDR2 from the germline V gene are SGHTA and FQGNSA. V was shortened by 3 bases and J by 1 base, with 12 bases between the two germline ends. CDR3 DNA: TGTGCCAGCAGCTTCCCGGACAGTTCCCAAGAGACCCAGTACTTC. It is translated as CASSFPDSSQETQYF.

The chain recombines TRBV7-3 with TRBJ2-1, with TRBD2 matching over 8 bases. From germline, CDR1 is SGHTA and CDR2 FQGTGA. Unmatched junction bases numbered 8, after V lost 1 base and J lost 9 bases. This CDR3 is 15 amino acids long. The CDR3 bases are TGTGCCAGCAGCTTAATTGCGGGAGGAATGGGTGAGCAGTTCTTC. This gives the protein CASSLIAGGMGEQFF.

V usage is TRBV5-6 and J usage is TRBJ1-3; D gene ambiguous. The CDR3 extends over 15 amino acids. Germline loops: CDR1 SGHDT, CDR2 YYEEEE. Trimming left V 0 bases short and J 0 bases short, with 7 bases between. The chain's CDR3 is CASSLDWSSGNTIYF. The CDR3, as DNA: TGTGCCAGCAGCTTGGACTGGAGCTCTGGAAACACCATATATTTT.

The chain is built from TRBV3-1 (or the pseudogene TRBV3-2) and TRBJ2-5; 10 bases line up with TRBD1. The V segment lost 2 bases and the J segment 5 bases; nucleotides outside the gene matches: 5. Germline CDR1 is LGHDT and CDR2 is YNNKEL (reference sequence). The CDR3 spans 15 residues. This CDR3 reads CASSQMTGGGETQYF. CDR3 in DNA: TGTGCCAGCAGCCAAATGACAGGGGGCGGGGAGACCCAGTACTTC.

The V and J genes are TRBV7-2 and TRBJ1-2; D is unclear. Trimming removed 1 base at V and 4 bases at J, with 10 bases between. The CDR3 is made up of 14 amino acids. The germline V gene has CDR1 SGHTA and CDR2 FQGNSA. Here the CDR3 reads CASSLEGASYGYTF. The DNA of the CDR3 is TGTGCCAGCAGCTTAGAGGGAGCGAGCTATGGCTACACCTTC.

The gene calls are TRBV5-1 and TRBJ1-1; D not resolved. The V gene's germline CDR1 is SGHRS and CDR2 YFSETQ. The CDR3 runs 13 residues. The V end lost 4 bases, the J end lost 4 bases, and 11 bases lay between the germline ends. This chain's CDR3 is CASSNRGSTEAFF. As DNA, the CDR3 is TGCGCCAGCAGCAACCGAGGGAGCACTGAAGCTTTCTTT.

The chain employs TRBV19 and TRBJ2-3; tentative D call: TRBD1 (6 bases). Trimming cost V 6 bases and J 3 bases, with 10 bases left between them. The CDR3 is 13 residues long. Germline CDR1 is LNHDA and CDR2 is SQIVND (reference sequence). CDR3 sequence (DNA): TGTGCCAGTAGGATACAGGGAACAGATACGCAGTATTTT. The encoded protein is CASRIQGTDTQYF.

The rearrangement joins TRBV19 to TRBJ1-2; no reliable D call. The CDR3 is 15 residues long. Deletions cut 1 base from V and 1 base from J, with 10 bases between. Germline V lookup: CDR1 LNHDA, CDR2 SQIVND (reference sequence). CDR3: CASSIGGGVNYGYTF. The CDR3 DNA sequence: TGTGCCAGTAGTATAGGCGGCGGTGTTAACTATGGCTACACCTTC.

This sequence joins TRBV4-1 and TRBJ1-2; 8 nucleotides match TRBD1. With 0 bases clipped from V and 4 bases from J, the junction kept 4 bases outside the gene matches. The CDR3 loop spans 15 amino acids. Per the germline V gene, CDR1 is MGHRA and CDR2 is YSYEKL. The CDR3 DNA reads TGCGCCAGCAGCCAAGAACAGGGGGTAGTCTATGGCTACACCTTC. Its protein product is CASSQEQGVVYGYTF.